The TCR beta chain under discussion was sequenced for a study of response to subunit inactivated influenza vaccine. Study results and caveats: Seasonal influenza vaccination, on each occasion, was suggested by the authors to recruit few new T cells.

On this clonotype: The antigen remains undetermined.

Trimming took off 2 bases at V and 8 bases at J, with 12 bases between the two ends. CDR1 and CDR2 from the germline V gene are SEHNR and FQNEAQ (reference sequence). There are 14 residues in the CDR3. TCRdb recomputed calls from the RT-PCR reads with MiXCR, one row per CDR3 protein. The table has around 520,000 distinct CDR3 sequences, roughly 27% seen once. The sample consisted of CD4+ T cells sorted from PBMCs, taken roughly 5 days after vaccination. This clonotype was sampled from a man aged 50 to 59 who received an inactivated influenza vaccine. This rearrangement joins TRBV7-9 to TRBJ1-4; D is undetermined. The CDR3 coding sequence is TGTGCCAGCAGCTTAAATGGGGTGGGCGAAAAACTGTTTTTT. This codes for CASSLNGVGEKLFF.